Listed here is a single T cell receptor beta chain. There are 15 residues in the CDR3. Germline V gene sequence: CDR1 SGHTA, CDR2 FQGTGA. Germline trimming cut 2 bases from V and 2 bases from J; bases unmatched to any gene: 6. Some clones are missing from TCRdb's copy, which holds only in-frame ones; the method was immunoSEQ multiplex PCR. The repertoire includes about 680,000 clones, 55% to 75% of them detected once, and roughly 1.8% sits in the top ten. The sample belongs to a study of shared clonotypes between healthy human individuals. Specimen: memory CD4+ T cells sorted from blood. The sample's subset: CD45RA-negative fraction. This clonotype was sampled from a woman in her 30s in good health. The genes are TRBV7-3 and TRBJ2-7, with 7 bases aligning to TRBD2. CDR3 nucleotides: TGTGCCAGCAGCTTAGGCGGGAGTGCCCCCTACGAGCAGTACTTC. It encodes CASSLGGSAPYEQYF. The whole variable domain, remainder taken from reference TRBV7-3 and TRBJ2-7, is GAGVSQTPSNKVTEKGKYVELRCDPISGHTALYWYRQSLGQGPEFLIYFQGTGAADDSGLPNDRFFAVRPEGSVSTLKIQRTERGDSAVYLCASSLGGSAPYEQYFGPGTRLTVT.